The rows below give T cell receptor beta chains drawn from one sample of a study of a mutant IDH1 vaccine in newly diagnosed glioma. Assay used: immunoSEQ multiplex PCR; TCRdb lists only in-frame clones, some missing. The data contain 45,000 to 55,000 clones, roughly 89% of them singletons. Sample: PBMCs, taken from a glioma patient treated with radiotherapy, temozolomide or both. The receptors come from a man in his forties with glioma. Each CDR3 is given with its conserved first and last residue. The D gene is left open where the match is weak. Part of the rows lack a size; the others show once, few, many or a class for expanded clones.

TRBV29-1	.	TRBD1	TRBJ2-1	CSVEGGDRLPSGERYNEQFF	TGCAGCGTTGAAGGAGGGGACAGACTCCCCAGCGGTGAGCGTTACAATGAGCAGTTCTTC
TRBV7-8	.	.	TRBJ2-4	CASSSRGILNEGAKNIQYF	TGTGCCAGCAGCTCAAGGGGGATTCTGAATGAGGGGGCCAAAAACATTCAGTACTTC
TRBV7-9	.	.	TRBJ1-2	CASSSTGRGNGYTF	TGTGCCAGCAGCTCCACGGGACGGGGAAATGGCTACACCTTC
TRBV7-9	.	TRBD1	TRBJ2-1	CASRARGSYNEQFF	TGTGCCAGCAGAGCCAGGGGGAGCTACAATGAGCAGTTCTTC
TRBV6-1	.	.	TRBJ1-5	CASQGSYSNQPQHF	TGTGCCAGTCAGGGATCGTATAGCAATCAGCCCCAGCATTTT
TRBV28	.	.	TRBJ2-2	CASRENTGELFF	TGTGCCAGCAGGGAGAACACCGGGGAGCTGTTTTTT
TRBV6-4	.	.	TRBJ2-3	CASSDRIPTQYF	TGTGCCAGCAGTGACCGGATCCCTACGCAGTATTTT
TRBV27	once	.	TRBJ2-3	CASSLQSSTDTQYF	TGTGCCAGCAGTTTGCAATCTAGCACAGATACGCAGTATTTT
TRBV21-1	.	.	TRBJ2-3	CASSRTSGTSTDTQYF	TGTGCCAGCAGCAGGACTAGCGGGACTAGCACAGATACGCAGTATTTT
TRBV25-1	few	.	TRBJ1-2	CASSGQAYVYGYTF	TGTGCCAGCAGTGGGCAGGCCTACGTCTATGGCTACACCTTC
TRBV6-5	.	.	TRBJ2-1	CASSYWDEQFF	TGTGCCAGCAGTTACTGGGATGAGCAGTTCTTC
TRBV6-5	.	TRBD1	TRBJ2-7	CASSYNRGLYEQYF	TGTGCCAGCAGTTACAACAGGGGGCTCTACGAGCAGTACTTC
TRBV18	.	TRBD2	TRBJ2-7	CASSPPLSGSPYEQYF	TGTGCCAGCTCACCACCGCTTAGCGGGAGCCCCTACGAGCAGTACTTC
TRBV7-2	.	.	TRBJ1-4	CASSLRMGQNEKLFF	TGTGCCAGCAGCTTAAGAATGGGCCAGAATGAAAAACTGTTTTTT
TRBV6-6	.	TRBD2	TRBJ2-2	CASSPGLAGDSGELFF	TGTGCCAGCAGCCCGGGACTAGCGGGAGATAGCGGGGAGCTGTTTTTT
TRBV7-7	few	TRBD2	TRBJ2-5	CASSLAAGGGETQYF	TGTGCTAGCAGCTTAGCCGCGGGAGGGGGAGAGACCCAGTACTTC
TRBV6-1	few	.	TRBJ1-2	CASSDLGGGYGYTF	TGTGCCAGCAGTGATCTTGGTGGAGGCTATGGCTACACCTTC
TRBV2	.	.	TRBJ1-4	CASIFGQPDEKLFF	TGTGCCAGCATTTTTGGCCAGCCGGATGAAAAACTGTTTTTT
TRBV7-9	once	TRBD2	TRBJ2-1	CASRSLADVQFF	TGTGCCAGCAGATCACTAGCGGATGTGCAGTTCTTC
TRBV6-1	.	TRBD1	TRBJ1-2	CASSDGGGAGYGYTF	TGTGCCAGCAGTGATGGAGGGGGCGCGGGCTATGGCTACACCTTC
TRBV7-2	.	.	TRBJ1-2	CASSLSQFYGYTF	TGTGCCAGCAGCTTAAGTCAGTTCTATGGCTACACCTTC
TRBV20-1	.	.	TRBJ2-2	CSERGGLFF	TGCAGTGAAAGAGGGGGGTTGTTTTTT
TRBV7-3	.	.	TRBJ2-1	CASSLGLTGYNEQFF	TGTGCCAGCAGCTTAGGGCTAACCGGATACAATGAGCAGTTCTTC